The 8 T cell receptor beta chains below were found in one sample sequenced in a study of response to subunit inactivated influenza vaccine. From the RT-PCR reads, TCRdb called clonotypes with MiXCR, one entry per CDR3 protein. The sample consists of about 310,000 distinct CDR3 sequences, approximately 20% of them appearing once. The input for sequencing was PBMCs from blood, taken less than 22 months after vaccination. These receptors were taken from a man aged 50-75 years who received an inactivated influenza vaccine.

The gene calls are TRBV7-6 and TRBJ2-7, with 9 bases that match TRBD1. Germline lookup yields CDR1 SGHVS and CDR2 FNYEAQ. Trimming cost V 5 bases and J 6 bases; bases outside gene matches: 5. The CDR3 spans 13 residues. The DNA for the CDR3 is TGTGCCAGCAGCCCCGGGACAGGGACCGAGCAGTACTTC. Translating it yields CASSPGTGTEQYF.

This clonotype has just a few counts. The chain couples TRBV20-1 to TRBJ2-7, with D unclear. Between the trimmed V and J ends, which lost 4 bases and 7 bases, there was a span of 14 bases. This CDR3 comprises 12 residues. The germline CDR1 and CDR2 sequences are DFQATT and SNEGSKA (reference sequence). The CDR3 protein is CSAIGPSKEQYF. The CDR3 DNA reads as TGCAGTGCTATTGGGCCTTCCAAAGAGCAGTACTTC.

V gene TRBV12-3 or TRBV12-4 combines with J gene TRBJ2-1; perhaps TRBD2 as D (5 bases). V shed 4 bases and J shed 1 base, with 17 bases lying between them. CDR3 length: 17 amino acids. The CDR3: CASSSPSEGTSYNEQFF. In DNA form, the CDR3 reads TGTGCCAGCAGTTCGCCCAGCGAGGGCACGTCCTACAATGAGCAGTTCTTC.

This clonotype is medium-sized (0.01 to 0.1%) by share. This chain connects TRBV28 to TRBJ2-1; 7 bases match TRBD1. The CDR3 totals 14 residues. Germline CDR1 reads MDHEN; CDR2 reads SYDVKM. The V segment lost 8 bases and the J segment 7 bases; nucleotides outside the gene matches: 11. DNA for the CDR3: TGTGCCAGCGCTTCGCTCGACAGGGTAAATGAGCAGTTCTTC. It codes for CASASLDRVNEQFF.

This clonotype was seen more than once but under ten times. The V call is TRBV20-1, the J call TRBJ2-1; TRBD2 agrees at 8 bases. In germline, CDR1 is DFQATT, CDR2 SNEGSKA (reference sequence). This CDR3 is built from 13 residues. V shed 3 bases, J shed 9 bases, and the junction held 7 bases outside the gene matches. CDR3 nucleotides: TGCAGTGCTAGGGAAAACGCGGGAGGTGAGCAGTTCTTC. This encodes CSARENAGGEQFF.

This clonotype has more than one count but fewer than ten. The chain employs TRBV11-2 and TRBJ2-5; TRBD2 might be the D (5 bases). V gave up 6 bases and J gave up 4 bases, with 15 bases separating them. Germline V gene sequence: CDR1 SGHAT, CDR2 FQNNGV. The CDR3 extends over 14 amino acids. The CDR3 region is CASSPLGVGETQYF. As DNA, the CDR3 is TGTGCCAGCAGTCCTCTGGGAGTAGGAGAGACCCAGTACTTC.

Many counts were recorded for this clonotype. CDR3 sequence reads: CASSEGTGYGYTF. In DNA form, the CDR3 reads TGCGCCAGCAGTGAGGGAACAGGATATGGCTACACCTTC. The chain combines TRBV10-1 with TRBJ1-2; a possible D gene is TRBD1 (5 bases). The CDR3 covers 13 residues. In germline, CDR1 is WNHNN, CDR2 SYGVQD (reference sequence). V was pared by 2 bases and J by 5 bases, with 9 bases between.

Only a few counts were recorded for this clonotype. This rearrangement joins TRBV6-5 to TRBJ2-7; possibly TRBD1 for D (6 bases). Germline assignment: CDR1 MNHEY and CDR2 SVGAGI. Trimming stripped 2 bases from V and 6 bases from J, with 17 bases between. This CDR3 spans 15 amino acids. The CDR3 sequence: CASSYGFSGVSEQYF. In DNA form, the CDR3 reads TGTGCCAGCAGTTACGGATTCTCAGGGGTTTCCGAGCAGTACTTC.